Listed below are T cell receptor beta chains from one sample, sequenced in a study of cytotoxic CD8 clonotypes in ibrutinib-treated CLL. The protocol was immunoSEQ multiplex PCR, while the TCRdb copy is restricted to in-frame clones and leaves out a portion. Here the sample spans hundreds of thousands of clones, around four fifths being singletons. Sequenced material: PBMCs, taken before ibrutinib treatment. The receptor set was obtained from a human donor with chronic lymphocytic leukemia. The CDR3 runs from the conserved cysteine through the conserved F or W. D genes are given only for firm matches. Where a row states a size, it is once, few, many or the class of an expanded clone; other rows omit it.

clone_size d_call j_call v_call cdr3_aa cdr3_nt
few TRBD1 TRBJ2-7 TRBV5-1 CASSDGTGYTYEQYF TGCGCCAGCAGCGACGGGACAGGGTACACCTACGAGCAGTACTTC
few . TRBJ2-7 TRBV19 CASSLGASSYEQYF TGTGCCAGTAGCCTCGGGGCTAGCTCCTACGAGCAGTACTTC
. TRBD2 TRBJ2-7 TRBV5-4 CASSTQGLAGYEQYF TGTGCCAGCAGCACCCAGGGACTAGCGGGATACGAGCAGTACTTC
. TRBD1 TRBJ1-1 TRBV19 CASSMNRDRGTNTEAFF TGTGCCAGTAGTATGAACCGGGACAGGGGAACTAACACTGAAGCTTTCTTT
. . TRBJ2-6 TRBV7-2 CASSKGPSGANVLTF TGTGCCAGCAGCAAAGGACCCTCTGGGGCCAACGTCCTGACTTTC
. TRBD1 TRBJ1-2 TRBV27 CASSLSWTGTGYGYTF TGTGCCAGCAGCTTAAGCTGGACAGGGACTGGCTATGGCTACACCTTC
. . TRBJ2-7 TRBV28 CASRQNRVPSYEQYF TGTGCCAGCAGACAGAACAGGGTCCCCTCCTACGAGCAGTACTTC
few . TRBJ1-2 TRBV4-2 CASSQVTGAGYGYTF TGTGCCAGCAGCCAAGTAACTGGGGCCGGCTATGGCTACACCTTC
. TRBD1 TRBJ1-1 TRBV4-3 CASSPGQGLVTEAFF TGCGCCAGCAGCCCGGGACAGGGGTTGGTCACTGAAGCTTTCTTT
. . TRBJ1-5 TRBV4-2 CASSQDLIGGRQPQHF TGTGCCAGCAGCCAAGATCTGATCGGGGGACGTCAGCCCCAGCATTTT
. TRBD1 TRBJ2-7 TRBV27 CASRSGQGLRDEQYF TGTGCCAGCAGATCCGGACAGGGCCTTCGGGACGAGCAGTACTTC
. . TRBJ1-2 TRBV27 CASSLSVFVRLRIYGYTF TGTGCCAGCAGTTTATCGGTCTTCGTAAGGCTACGCATCTATGGCTACACCTTC
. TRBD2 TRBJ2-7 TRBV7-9 CASSPSSGSPGYEQYF TGTGCCAGCAGCCCATCTAGCGGGAGTCCGGGTTACGAGCAGTACTTC
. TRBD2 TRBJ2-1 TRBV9 CASSVTASGNSYNEQFF TGTGCCAGCAGCGTCACGGCTAGCGGGAACTCCTACAATGAGCAGTTCTTC
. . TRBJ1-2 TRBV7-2 CASSLGTVSRYTF TGTGCCAGCAGCTTAGGTACAGTGAGTCGCTACACCTTC
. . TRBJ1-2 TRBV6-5 CASSYGHLYGYTF TGTGCCAGCAGTTACGGACACCTCTATGGCTACACCTTC
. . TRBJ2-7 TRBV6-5 CASSYKKGPYEQYF TGTGCCAGCAGTTACAAAAAAGGCCCCTACGAGCAGTACTTC
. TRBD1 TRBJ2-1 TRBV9 CASSVTGGPYNEQFF TGTGCCAGCAGCGTAACAGGGGGTCCCTACAATGAGCAGTTCTTC
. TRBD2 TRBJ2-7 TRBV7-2 CASSLQGGLAGVVSEQYF TGTGCCAGCAGCTTACAAGGGGGACTAGCGGGAGTGGTTTCCGAGCAGTACTTC
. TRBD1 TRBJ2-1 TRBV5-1 CASSLAKGQGVHEQFF TGCGCCAGCAGCTTGGCCAAGGGACAGGGTGTCCATGAGCAGTTCTTC
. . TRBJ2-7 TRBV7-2 CASSPSWGFSYEQYF TGTGCCAGCAGCCCCAGTTGGGGGTTCTCCTACGAGCAGTACTTC
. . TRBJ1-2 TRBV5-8 CASMSLRGTAPNYGYTF TGTGCCAGCATGTCTCTCAGGGGAACGGCCCCCAACTATGGCTACACCTTC
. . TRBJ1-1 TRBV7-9 CASSPPNARVTEAFF TGTGCCAGCAGCCCTCCTAACGCCCGAGTAACTGAAGCTTTCTTT
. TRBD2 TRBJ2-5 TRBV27 CASSRAGDRETQYF TGTGCCAGCAGTCGAGCGGGAGATAGGGAGACCCAGTACTTC
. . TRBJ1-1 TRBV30 CAWELEGNTEAFF TGTGCCTGGGAACTAGAGGGGAACACTGAAGCTTTCTTT
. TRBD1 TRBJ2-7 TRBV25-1 CASSELGTATYEQYF TGTGCCAGCAGTGAATTGGGGACAGCAACCTACGAGCAGTACTTC
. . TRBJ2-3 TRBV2 CASSRGGTSSDTQYF TGTGCCAGCAGCCGAGGTGGAACTAGCAGCGATACGCAGTATTTT
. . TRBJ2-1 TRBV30 CAWSPRIRGYEQFF TGTGCCTGGAGCCCCCGGATACGGGGGTATGAGCAGTTCTTC
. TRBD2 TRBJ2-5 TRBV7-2 CASSLKLAGVQETQYF TGTGCCAGCAGCCTTAAACTAGCGGGAGTTCAAGAGACCCAGTACTTC
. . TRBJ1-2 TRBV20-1 CSASINYGYTF TGCAGTGCTAGCATCAACTATGGCTACACCTTC
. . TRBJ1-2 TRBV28 CASSLYGDGYTF TGTGCCAGCAGTTTATACGGGGATGGCTACACCTTC
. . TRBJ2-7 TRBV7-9 CASSLGSGPVDEQYF TGTGCCAGCAGCTTAGGTTCGGGTCCGGTAGACGAGCAGTACTTC
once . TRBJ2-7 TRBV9 CASSVAPGRYEQYF TGTGCCAGCAGCGTAGCCCCAGGAAGATACGAGCAGTACTTC
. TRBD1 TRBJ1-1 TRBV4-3 CASSHGTENTEAFF TGCGCCAGCAGCCACGGGACAGAGAACACTGAAGCTTTCTTT
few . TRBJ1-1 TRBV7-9 CASSLGLSGAVAEAFF TGTGCCAGCAGCTTAGGACTAAGCGGTGCAGTAGCGGAAGCTTTCTTT
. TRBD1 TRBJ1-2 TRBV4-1 CASSQGQGPDYGYTF TGCGCCAGCAGCCAAGGACAGGGGCCGGACTATGGCTACACCTTC
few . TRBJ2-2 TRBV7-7 CASSLVASNTGELFF TGTGCCAGCAGCCTTGTGGCTAGTAACACCGGGGAGCTGTTTTTT
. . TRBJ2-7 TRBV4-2 CASSHLADSDYEQYF TGTGCCAGCAGCCACCTCGCCGACTCCGACTACGAGCAGTACTTC
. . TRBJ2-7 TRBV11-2 CASSSRGLSYEQYF TGTGCCAGCAGCTCTAGGGGTTTATCCTACGAGCAGTACTTC
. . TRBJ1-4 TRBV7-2 CASSTGEKLFF TGTGCCAGCAGCACCGGGGAAAAACTGTTTTTT
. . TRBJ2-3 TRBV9 CASSVLRGSTDTQYF TGTGCCAGCAGCGTACTTCGGGGGAGCACAGATACGCAGTATTTT
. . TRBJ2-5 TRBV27 CASSLWGRETQETQYF TGTGCCAGCAGTTTATGGGGACGAGAGACACAAGAGACCCAGTACTTC
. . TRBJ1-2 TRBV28 CATHGVSYGYTF TGTGCCACTCATGGGGTGTCCTATGGCTACACCTTC
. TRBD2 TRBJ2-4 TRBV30 CAWSVRRLALAKNIQYF TGTGCCTGGAGTGTACGAAGACTAGCCTTGGCCAAAAACATTCAGTACTTC
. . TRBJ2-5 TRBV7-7 CASSNPGARAGTQYF TGTGCTAGCAGCAACCCTGGGGCTAGGGCGGGGACCCAGTACTTC